These T cell receptor beta chains were read from a single sample in a study of blood T cell repertoires in COVID-19. Using immunoSEQ multiplex PCR, the repertoire was profiled, and TCRdb retains in-frame clones only, with some absent. The table has 340,000 or so clones, 65% to 90% seen once. The sample was PBMCs or T cells enriched from blood (not recorded which). The receptors derive from a woman between 40 and 50 years old with acute COVID-19. Both conserved end residues are part of each CDR3. Fields, in order: CDR3 protein, D gene, J gene, V gene. D genes are given only for firm matches.

CDR3aa: CASNSLGARGETQYF
d_gene: NA
j_gene: TRBJ2-5
v_gene: TRBV27

CDR3aa: CASSTRQNTEAFF
d_gene: NA
j_gene: TRBJ1-1
v_gene: TRBV5-4

CDR3aa: CASSLITKTLHF
d_gene: NA
j_gene: TRBJ1-6
v_gene: TRBV13

CDR3aa: CASSGFSGGMGETQYF
d_gene: TRBD2
j_gene: TRBJ2-5
v_gene: TRBV6-1

CDR3aa: CASSSGLAGGHGGELFF
d_gene: TRBD2
j_gene: TRBJ2-2
v_gene: TRBV11-2

CDR3aa: CASSPTVGGSGKWSEGELFF
d_gene: TRBD2
j_gene: TRBJ2-2
v_gene: TRBV7-6

CDR3aa: CASSPGGPGYGYTF
d_gene: NA
j_gene: TRBJ1-2
v_gene: TRBV3-1/TRBV3-2

CDR3aa: CASSQGQANYGYTF
d_gene: TRBD1
j_gene: TRBJ1-2
v_gene: TRBV4-3

CDR3aa: CASSLSGVSTDTQYF
d_gene: TRBD2
j_gene: TRBJ2-3
v_gene: TRBV10-1

CDR3aa: CAISGDRARTSNEQYF
d_gene: NA
j_gene: TRBJ2-7
v_gene: TRBV10-3

CDR3aa: CASSRWDRGQDEQFF
d_gene: TRBD1
j_gene: TRBJ2-1
v_gene: TRBV3-1/TRBV3-2

CDR3aa: CASSYGRGHSSYGYTF
d_gene: NA
j_gene: TRBJ1-2
v_gene: TRBV6-2/TRBV6-3

CDR3aa: CASSPAVTGDSGANVLTF
d_gene: TRBD1
j_gene: TRBJ2-6
v_gene: TRBV18

CDR3aa: CASSLANERLYEQYF
d_gene: NA
j_gene: TRBJ2-7
v_gene: TRBV7-2

CDR3aa: CASSLAGGTGELFF
d_gene: NA
j_gene: TRBJ2-2
v_gene: TRBV7-2

CDR3aa: CASSPRGGDDVTEAFF
d_gene: NA
j_gene: TRBJ1-1
v_gene: TRBV7-3

CDR3aa: CASSQGPTFQETQYF
d_gene: NA
j_gene: TRBJ2-5
v_gene: TRBV6-2/TRBV6-3

CDR3aa: CASSANQGYGYTF
d_gene: NA
j_gene: TRBJ1-2
v_gene: TRBV18

CDR3aa: CASSLGTGGSVLTF
d_gene: TRBD1
j_gene: TRBJ2-6
v_gene: TRBV5-1

CDR3aa: CASSLRQGSNVLTF
d_gene: NA
j_gene: TRBJ2-6
v_gene: TRBV5-4

CDR3aa: CASSVGGRAQETQYF
d_gene: TRBD2
j_gene: TRBJ2-5
v_gene: TRBV9

CDR3aa: CASRGNPNEKLFF
d_gene: NA
j_gene: TRBJ1-4
v_gene: TRBV6-5

CDR3aa: CASGLVLGTGGPSRNYGYTF
d_gene: TRBD1
j_gene: TRBJ1-2
v_gene: TRBV12-5

CDR3aa: CASSEGTVSVQETQYF
d_gene: TRBD1
j_gene: TRBJ2-5
v_gene: TRBV25-1

CDR3aa: CASSTQGTFNYGYTF
d_gene: NA
j_gene: TRBJ1-2
v_gene: TRBV27

CDR3aa: CASSEVGGIYGYTF
d_gene: NA
j_gene: TRBJ1-2
v_gene: TRBV6-1